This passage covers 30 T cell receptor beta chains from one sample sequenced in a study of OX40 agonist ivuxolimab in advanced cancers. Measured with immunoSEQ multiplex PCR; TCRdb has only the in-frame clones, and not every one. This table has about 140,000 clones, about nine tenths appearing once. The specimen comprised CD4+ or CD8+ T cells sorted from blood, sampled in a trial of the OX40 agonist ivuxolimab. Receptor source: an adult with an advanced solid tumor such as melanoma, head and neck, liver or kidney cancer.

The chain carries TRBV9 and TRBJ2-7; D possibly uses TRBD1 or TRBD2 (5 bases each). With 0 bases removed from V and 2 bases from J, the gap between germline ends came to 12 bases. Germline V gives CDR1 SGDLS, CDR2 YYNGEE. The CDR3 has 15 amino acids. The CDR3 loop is CASSVGSGQAYEQYF. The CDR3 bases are TGTGCCAGCAGCGTAGGATCGGGGCAGGCCTACGAGCAGTACTTC.

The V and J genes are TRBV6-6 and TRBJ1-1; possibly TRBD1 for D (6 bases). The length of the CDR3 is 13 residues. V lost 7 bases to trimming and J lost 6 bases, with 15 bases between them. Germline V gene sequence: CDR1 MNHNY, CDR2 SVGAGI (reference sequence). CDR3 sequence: CASTEVGGSEAFF. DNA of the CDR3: TGTGCCAGCACCGAGGTAGGGGGATCTGAAGCTTTCTTT.

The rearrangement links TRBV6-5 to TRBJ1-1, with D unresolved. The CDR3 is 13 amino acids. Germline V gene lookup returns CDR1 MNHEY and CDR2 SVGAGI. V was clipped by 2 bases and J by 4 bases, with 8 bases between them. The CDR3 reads CASSYRQVTEAFF. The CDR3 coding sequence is TGTGCCAGCAGTTACCGCCAGGTCACTGAAGCTTTCTTT.

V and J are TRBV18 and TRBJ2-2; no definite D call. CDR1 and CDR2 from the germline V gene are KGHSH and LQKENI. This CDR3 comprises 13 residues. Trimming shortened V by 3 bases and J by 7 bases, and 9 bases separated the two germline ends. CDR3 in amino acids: CASSPRGDGELFF. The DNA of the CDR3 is TGTGCCAGCTCACCCCGAGGAGACGGGGAGCTGTTTTTT. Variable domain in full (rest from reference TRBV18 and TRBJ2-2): NAGVMQNPRHLVRRRGQEARLRCSPMKGHSHVYWYRQLPEEGLKFMVYLQKENIIDESGMPKERFSAEFPKEGPSILRIQQVVRGDSAAYFCASSPRGDGELFFGEGSRLTVL.

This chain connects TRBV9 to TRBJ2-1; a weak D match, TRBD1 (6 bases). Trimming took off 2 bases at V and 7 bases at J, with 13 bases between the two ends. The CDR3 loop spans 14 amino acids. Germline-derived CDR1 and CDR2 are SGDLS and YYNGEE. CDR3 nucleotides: TGTGCCAGCAGCGTGAGTTCAGGGGCGAATGAGCAGTTCTTC. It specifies CASSVSSGANEQFF.

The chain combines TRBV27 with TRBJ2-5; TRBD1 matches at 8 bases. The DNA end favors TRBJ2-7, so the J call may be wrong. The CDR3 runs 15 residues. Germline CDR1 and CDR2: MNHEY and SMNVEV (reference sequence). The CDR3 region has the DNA TGTGCCAGCAGACTCGACAGGGGCCTATCCTACGAGCAGTACTTC. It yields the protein CASRLDRGLSYEQYF.

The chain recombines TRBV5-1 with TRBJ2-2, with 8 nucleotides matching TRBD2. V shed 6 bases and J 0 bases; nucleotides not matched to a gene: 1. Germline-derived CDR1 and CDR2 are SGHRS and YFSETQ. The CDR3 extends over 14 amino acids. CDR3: CASTSGSNTGELFF. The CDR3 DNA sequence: TGCGCCAGCACTAGCGGGTCGAACACCGGGGAGCTGTTTTTT.

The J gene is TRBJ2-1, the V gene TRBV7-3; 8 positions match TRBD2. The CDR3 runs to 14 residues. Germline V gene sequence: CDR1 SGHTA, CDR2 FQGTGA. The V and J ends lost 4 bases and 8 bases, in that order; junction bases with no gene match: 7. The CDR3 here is CASSSGLVNDEQFF. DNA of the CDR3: TGTGCCAGCAGCTCGGGACTAGTCAACGATGAGCAGTTCTTC. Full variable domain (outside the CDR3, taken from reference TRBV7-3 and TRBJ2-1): GAGVSQTPSNKVTEKGKYVELRCDPISGHTALYWYRQSLGQGPEFLIYFQGTGAADDSGLPNDRFFAVRPEGSVSTLKIQRTERGDSAVYLCASSSGLVNDEQFFGPGTRLTVL.

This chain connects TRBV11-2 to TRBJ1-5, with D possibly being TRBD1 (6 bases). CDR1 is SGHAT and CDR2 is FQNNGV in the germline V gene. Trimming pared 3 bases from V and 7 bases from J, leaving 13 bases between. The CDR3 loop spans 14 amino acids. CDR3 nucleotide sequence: TGTGCCAGCAGCTTGGCGGACAGAGGGCAGCCCCAGCATTTT. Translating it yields CASSLADRGQPQHF.

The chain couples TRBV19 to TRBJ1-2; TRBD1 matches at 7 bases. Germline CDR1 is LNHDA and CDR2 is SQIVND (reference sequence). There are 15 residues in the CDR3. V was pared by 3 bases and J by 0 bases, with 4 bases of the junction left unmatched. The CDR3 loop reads CASSMTGKANYGYTF. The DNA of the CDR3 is TGTGCCAGTAGTATGACAGGGAAAGCTAACTATGGCTACACCTTC.

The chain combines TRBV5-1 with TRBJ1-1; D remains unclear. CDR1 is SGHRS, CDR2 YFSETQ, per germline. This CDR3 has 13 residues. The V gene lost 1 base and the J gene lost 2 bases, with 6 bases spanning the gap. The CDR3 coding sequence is TGCGCCAGCAGCTTGCAGGACAACACTGAAGCTTTCTTT. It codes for CASSLQDNTEAFF.

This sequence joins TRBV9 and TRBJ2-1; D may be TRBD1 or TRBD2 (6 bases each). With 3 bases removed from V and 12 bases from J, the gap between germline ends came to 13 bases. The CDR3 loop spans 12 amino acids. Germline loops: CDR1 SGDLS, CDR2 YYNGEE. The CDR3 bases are TGTGCCAGCAGCGAGGGGGAGGTGCGGCAGTTCTTC. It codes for CASSEGEVRQFF.

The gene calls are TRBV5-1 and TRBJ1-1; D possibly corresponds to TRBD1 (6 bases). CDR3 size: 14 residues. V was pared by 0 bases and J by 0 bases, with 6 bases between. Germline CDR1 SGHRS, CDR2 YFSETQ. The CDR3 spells CASSLDRVNTEAFF. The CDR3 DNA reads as TGCGCCAGCAGCTTGGACAGGGTGAACACTGAAGCTTTCTTT.

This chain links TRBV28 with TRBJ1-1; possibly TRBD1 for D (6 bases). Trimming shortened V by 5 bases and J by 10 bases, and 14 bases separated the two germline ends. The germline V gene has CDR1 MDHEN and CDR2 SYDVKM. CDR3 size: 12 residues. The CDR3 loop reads CASSTIRGGAFF. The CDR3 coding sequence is TGTGCCAGCAGTACGATTAGAGGGGGAGCTTTCTTT. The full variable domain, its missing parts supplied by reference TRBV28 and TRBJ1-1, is DVKVTQSSRYLVKRTGEKVFLECVQDMDHENMFWYRQDPGLGLRLIYFSYDVKMKEKGDIPEGYSVSREKKERFSLILESASTNQTSMYLCASSTIRGGAFFGQGTRLTVV.

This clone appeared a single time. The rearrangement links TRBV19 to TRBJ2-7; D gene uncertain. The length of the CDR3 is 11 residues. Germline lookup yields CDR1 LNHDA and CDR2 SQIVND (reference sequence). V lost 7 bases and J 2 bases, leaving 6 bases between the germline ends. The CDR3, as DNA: TGTGCCAGTAAGCAGGCCTACGAGCAGTACTTC. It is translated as CASKQAYEQYF. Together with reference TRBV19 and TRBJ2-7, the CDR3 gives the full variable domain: DGGITQSPKYLFRKEGQNVTLSCEQNLNHDAMYWYRQDPGQGLRLIYYSQIVNDFQKGDIAEGYSVSREKKESFPLTVTSAQKNPTAFYLCASKQAYEQYFGPGTRLTVT.

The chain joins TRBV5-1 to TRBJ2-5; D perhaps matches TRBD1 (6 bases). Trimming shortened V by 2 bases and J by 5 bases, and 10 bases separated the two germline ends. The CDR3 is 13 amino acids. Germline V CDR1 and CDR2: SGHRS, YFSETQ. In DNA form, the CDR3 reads TGCGCCAGCAGCTTAGACAGGTTTGAGACCCAGTACTTC. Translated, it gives CASSLDRFETQYF.

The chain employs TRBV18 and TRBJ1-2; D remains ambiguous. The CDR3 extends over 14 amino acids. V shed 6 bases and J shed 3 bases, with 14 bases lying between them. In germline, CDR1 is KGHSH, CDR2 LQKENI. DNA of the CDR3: TGTGCCAGCTCTGGTGGGCGTGGGGACTATGGCTACACCTTC. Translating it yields CASSGGRGDYGYTF.

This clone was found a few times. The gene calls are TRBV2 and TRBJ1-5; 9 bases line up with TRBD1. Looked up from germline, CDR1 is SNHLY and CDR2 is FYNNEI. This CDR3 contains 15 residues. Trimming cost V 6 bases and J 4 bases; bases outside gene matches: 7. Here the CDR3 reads CASRDGQGLNQPQHF. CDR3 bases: TGTGCCAGCAGAGACGGACAGGGGTTGAATCAGCCCCAGCATTTT. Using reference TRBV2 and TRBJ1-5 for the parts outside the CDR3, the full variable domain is EPEVTQTPSHQVTQMGQEVILRCVPISNHLYFYWYRQILGQKVEFLVSFYNNEISEKSEIFDDQFSVERPDGSNFTLKIRSTKLEDSAMYFCASRDGQGLNQPQHFGDGTRLSIL.

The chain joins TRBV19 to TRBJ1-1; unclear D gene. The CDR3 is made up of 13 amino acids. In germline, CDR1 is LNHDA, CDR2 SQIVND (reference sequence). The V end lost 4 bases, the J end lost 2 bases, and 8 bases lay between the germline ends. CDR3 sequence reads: CASSRARNTEAFF. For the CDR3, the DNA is TGTGCCAGTAGTAGGGCCCGAAACACTGAAGCTTTCTTT.

The CDR3 region has the DNA TGCGCCAGCAGCCCCCTCCCAGGGACGGGGGACGGTTTAGATACGCAGTATTTT. Protein product: CASSPLPGTGDGLDTQYF. This chain connects TRBV4-3 to TRBJ2-3; a weak D match, TRBD2 (6 bases). Trimming took off 4 bases at V and 5 bases at J, with 25 bases between the two ends. The CDR3 is 18 residues long. Germline values: CDR1 LGHNA, CDR2 YSLEER.

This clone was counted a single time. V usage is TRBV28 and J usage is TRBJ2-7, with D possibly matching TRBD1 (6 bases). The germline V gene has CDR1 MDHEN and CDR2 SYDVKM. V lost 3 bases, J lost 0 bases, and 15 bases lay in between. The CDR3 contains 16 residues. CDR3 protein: CASSFTTGSDSYEQYF. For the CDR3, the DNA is TGTGCCAGCAGTTTTACAACAGGGTCGGACTCCTACGAGCAGTACTTC.

The CDR3 sequence: CASSIISGSRTDTQYF. The CDR3 nucleotides are TGTGCCAGTAGTATAATAAGCGGGAGCCGCACAGATACGCAGTATTTT. This rearrangement joins TRBV19 to TRBJ2-3; 8 bases map to TRBD2. This CDR3 has 16 amino acids. Per the germline V gene, CDR1 is LNHDA and CDR2 is SQIVND (reference sequence). Germline trimming cut 2 bases from V and 1 base from J; bases unmatched to any gene: 5.

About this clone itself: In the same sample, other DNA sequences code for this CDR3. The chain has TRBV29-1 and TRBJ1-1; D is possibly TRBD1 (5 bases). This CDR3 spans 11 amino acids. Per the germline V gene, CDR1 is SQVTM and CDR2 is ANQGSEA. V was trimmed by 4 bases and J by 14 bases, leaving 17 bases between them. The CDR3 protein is CSVGQGVGAFF. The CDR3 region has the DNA TGCAGCGTTGGGCAGGGAGTCGGGGCCTTCTTT.

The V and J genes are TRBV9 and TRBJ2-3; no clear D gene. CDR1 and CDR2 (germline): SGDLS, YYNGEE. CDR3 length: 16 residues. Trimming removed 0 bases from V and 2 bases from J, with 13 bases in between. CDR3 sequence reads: CASSVASGQVTDTQYF. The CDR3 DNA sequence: TGTGCCAGCAGCGTAGCTTCCGGGCAGGTCACAGATACGCAGTATTTT.

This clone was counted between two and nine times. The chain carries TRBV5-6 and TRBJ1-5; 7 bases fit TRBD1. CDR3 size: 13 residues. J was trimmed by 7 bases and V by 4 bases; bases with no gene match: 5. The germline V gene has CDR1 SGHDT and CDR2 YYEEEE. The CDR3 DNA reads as TGTGCCAGCAGCCCACAGGGGATCCAGCCCCAGCATTTT. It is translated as CASSPQGIQPQHF. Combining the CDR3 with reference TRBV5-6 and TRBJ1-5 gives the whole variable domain DAGVTQSPTHLIKTRGQQVTLRCSPKSGHDTVSWYQQALGQGPQFIFQYYEEEERQRGNFPDRFSGHQFPNYSSELNVNALLLGDSALYLCASSPQGIQPQHFGDGTRLSIL.

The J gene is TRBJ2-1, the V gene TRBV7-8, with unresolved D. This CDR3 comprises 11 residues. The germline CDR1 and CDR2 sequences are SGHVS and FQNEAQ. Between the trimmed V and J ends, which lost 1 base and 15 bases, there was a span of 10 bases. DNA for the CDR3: TGTGCCAGCAGCTTAGGGTTTTTTCGGTTCTTC. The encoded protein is CASSLGFFRFF. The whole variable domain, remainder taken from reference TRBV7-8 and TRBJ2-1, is GAGVSQSPRYKVAKRGQDVALRCDPISGHVSLFWYQQALGQGPEFLTYFQNEAQLDKSGLPSDRFFAERPEGSVSTLKIQRTQQEDSAVYLCASSLGFFRFFGPGTRLTVL.

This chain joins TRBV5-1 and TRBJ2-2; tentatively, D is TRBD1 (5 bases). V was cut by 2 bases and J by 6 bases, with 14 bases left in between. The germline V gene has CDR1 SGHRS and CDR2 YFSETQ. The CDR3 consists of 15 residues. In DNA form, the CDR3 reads TGCGCCAGCAGCTTTCTTGCAGGGCTAGCCGGGGAGCTGTTTTTT. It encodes CASSFLAGLAGELFF.

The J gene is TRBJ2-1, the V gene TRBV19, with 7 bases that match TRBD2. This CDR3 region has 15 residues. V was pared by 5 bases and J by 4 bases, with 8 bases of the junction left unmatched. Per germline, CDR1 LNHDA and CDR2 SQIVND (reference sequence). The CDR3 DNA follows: TGTGCCAGTAGTTTAGCTAGCGGAGGGTACAATGAGCAGTTCTTC. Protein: CASSLASGGYNEQFF.

DNA of the CDR3: TGTGCCAGCAGTTTGAGCGGGGGCTCCGCAACTAATGAAAAACTGTTTTTT. As protein: CASSLSGGSATNEKLFF. The genes are TRBV27 and TRBJ1-4; D might be TRBD1 (6 bases). The CDR3 extends over 17 amino acids. Trimming removed 3 bases from V and 0 bases from J, with 14 bases in between. Germline V gene sequence: CDR1 MNHEY, CDR2 SMNVEV (reference sequence).

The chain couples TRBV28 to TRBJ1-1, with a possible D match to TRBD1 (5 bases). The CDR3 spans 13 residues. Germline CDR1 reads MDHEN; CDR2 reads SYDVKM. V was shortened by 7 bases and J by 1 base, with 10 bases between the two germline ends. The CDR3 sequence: CASILQGNTEAFF. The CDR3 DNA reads TGTGCCAGCATCCTCCAGGGGAACACTGAAGCTTTCTTT.